Listed below are T cell receptor beta chains from one sample, sequenced in a study of blood T cells in healthy people across ages. TCRdb reprocessed the 5' RACE reads with MiXCR, giving one entry per CDR3 protein. This table holds approximately 1.5 million distinct CDR3 sequences, about 31% found once. The sequencing sample was made of blood. All receptors come from a woman aged 30 to 39 in good health. The CDR3 runs from the conserved cysteine through the conserved F or W. D genes are given only for firm matches. Clone size is stated in some rows and not others, as once, few, many or a class when expanded.

abundance: -
j_gene: TRBJ2-7
d_gene: -
v_gene: TRBV16
CDR3nt: TGTGCCAGCAGCCAATCACAGGGACCTTACGAGCAGTACTTC
CDR3aa: CASSQSQGPYEQYF

abundance: few
j_gene: TRBJ2-3
d_gene: -
v_gene: TRBV27
CDR3nt: TGTGCCAGCAAGCGGCTCAGCACAGATACGCAGTATTTT
CDR3aa: CASKRLSTDTQYF

abundance: -
j_gene: TRBJ2-1
d_gene: TRBD2
v_gene: TRBV7-6
CDR3nt: TGTGCCAGCAGCAGACTAGCGGGGGGGCATGAGGATGAGCAGTTCTTC
CDR3aa: CASSRLAGGHEDEQFF

abundance: -
j_gene: TRBJ1-1
d_gene: TRBD1
v_gene: TRBV5-4
CDR3nt: TGTGCCAGCAGCTTAGGGACAGTCGGCACTGAAGCTTTCTTT
CDR3aa: CASSLGTVGTEAFF

abundance: few
j_gene: TRBJ2-2
d_gene: TRBD1
v_gene: TRBV11-2
CDR3nt: TGTGCCAGCAGCATGGACAGGGGGAGGGGCGGGGAGCTGTTTTTT
CDR3aa: CASSMDRGRGGELFF

abundance: -
j_gene: TRBJ1-2
d_gene: -
v_gene: TRBV2
CDR3nt: TGTGCCAGCATCCTGGGGGCAGGGACGTTCTCAGGCTACACCTTC
CDR3aa: CASILGAGTFSGYTF

abundance: -
j_gene: TRBJ2-1
d_gene: TRBD2
v_gene: TRBV6-5
CDR3nt: TGTGCCAGCAATTATTACCGGACTAGCCATGAGCAGTTCTTC
CDR3aa: CASNYYRTSHEQFF

abundance: -
j_gene: TRBJ2-1
d_gene: -
v_gene: TRBV10-3
CDR3nt: TGTGCCATCAGTGGATTAACGCGAGCGACAAAGGTGGATGAGCAGTTCTTC
CDR3aa: CAISGLTRATKVDEQFF

abundance: -
j_gene: TRBJ1-1
d_gene: -
v_gene: TRBV7-9
CDR3nt: TGTGCCAGCAGTAAGCATGAGGGGTTTTACGCTGAAGCTTTCTTT
CDR3aa: CASSKHEGFYAEAFF

abundance: -
j_gene: TRBJ1-1
d_gene: -
v_gene: TRBV11-2
CDR3nt: TGTGCCAGCAGCTCCCCAAGGTACCGGAAAAGCATGAACACTGAAGCTTTCTTT
CDR3aa: CASSSPRYRKSMNTEAFF

abundance: -
j_gene: TRBJ2-4
d_gene: TRBD1
v_gene: TRBV7-2
CDR3nt: TGTGCCAGCAGCCGCAGGGGGTCTGGCATTCAGTACTTC
CDR3aa: CASSRRGSGIQYF

abundance: -
j_gene: TRBJ2-4
d_gene: -
v_gene: TRBV7-2
CDR3nt: TGTGCCAGCTCAAGAATTGGGGTACAGACCAAAAACATTCAGTACTTC
CDR3aa: CASSRIGVQTKNIQYF

abundance: few
j_gene: TRBJ2-1
d_gene: TRBD2
v_gene: TRBV6-1
CDR3nt: TGTGCCAGCAGTGAAGCGGGAGGGCTAAATGAGCAGTTCTTC
CDR3aa: CASSEAGGLNEQFF

abundance: -
j_gene: TRBJ2-5
d_gene: -
v_gene: TRBV20-1
CDR3nt: TGCAGTGCTAGAGATCTCATGTACCAAGAGACCCAGTACTTC
CDR3aa: CSARDLMYQETQYF

abundance: -
j_gene: TRBJ2-1
d_gene: TRBD2
v_gene: TRBV4-2
CDR3nt: TGTGCCAGCAGCCAATCCGTAGCGGGAGGAGACAATGAGCAGTTCTTC
CDR3aa: CASSQSVAGGDNEQFF

abundance: -
j_gene: TRBJ2-2
d_gene: -
v_gene: TRBV7-3
CDR3nt: TGTGCCAGCAGCTTAACGGAGGGGGAGCTGTTTTTT
CDR3aa: CASSLTEGELFF

abundance: few
j_gene: TRBJ2-3
d_gene: -
v_gene: TRBV15
CDR3nt: TGTGCCACCAGCAGAAACCGGAGCCCGACAGATACGCAGTATTTT
CDR3aa: CATSRNRSPTDTQYF

abundance: -
j_gene: TRBJ2-5
d_gene: -
v_gene: TRBV10-2
CDR3nt: TGCGCCAGCAGTGAAAATGTGGGTGGGCCTCGGGAGACCCAGTACTTC
CDR3aa: CASSENVGGPRETQYF

abundance: few
j_gene: TRBJ2-7
d_gene: TRBD2
v_gene: TRBV5-1
CDR3nt: TGCGCCAGCAGCTCGGAACCCGCTAGCGGTCCGGGGTACGAGCAGTACTTC
CDR3aa: CASSSEPASGPGYEQYF

abundance: -
j_gene: TRBJ2-1
d_gene: -
v_gene: TRBV5-1
CDR3nt: TGCGCCAGCAGCTTCGGTGGGGCTAGGACCTACAATGAGCAGTTCTTC
CDR3aa: CASSFGGARTYNEQFF

abundance: few
j_gene: TRBJ2-1
d_gene: -
v_gene: TRBV11-2
CDR3nt: TGTGCCAGCAGCTTAGGTGAGGGAGGTGAGCAGTTCTTC
CDR3aa: CASSLGEGGEQFF

abundance: few
j_gene: TRBJ2-3
d_gene: -
v_gene: TRBV9
CDR3nt: TGTGCCAGCAGATCCTGGAGCACAGATACGCAGTATTTT
CDR3aa: CASRSWSTDTQYF

abundance: few
j_gene: TRBJ2-4
d_gene: TRBD2
v_gene: TRBV2
CDR3nt: TGTGCCAGCAGTCCAGGTAGCGGGAGGCAAAACATTCAGTACTTC
CDR3aa: CASSPGSGRQNIQYF

abundance: few
j_gene: TRBJ2-3
d_gene: -
v_gene: TRBV9
CDR3nt: TGTGCCAGCAGCGTAGGGGACCCCATGACAGATACGCAGTATTTT
CDR3aa: CASSVGDPMTDTQYF

abundance: -
j_gene: TRBJ1-2
d_gene: TRBD1
v_gene: TRBV14
CDR3nt: TGTGCCAGCAGCCAAGGGCGGACAGGCGGCTACACCTTC
CDR3aa: CASSQGRTGGYTF

abundance: -
j_gene: TRBJ1-1
d_gene: -
v_gene: TRBV3-1
CDR3nt: TGTGCCAGCAGCCATCTCGATGGGGCTGAAGCTTTCTTT
CDR3aa: CASSHLDGAEAFF

abundance: few
j_gene: TRBJ2-6
d_gene: TRBD1
v_gene: TRBV4-2
CDR3nt: TGTGCCAGTCGGGACAGGGAAGACTCTGGGGCCAACGTCCTGACTTTC
CDR3aa: CASRDREDSGANVLTF

abundance: few
j_gene: TRBJ1-2
d_gene: -
v_gene: TRBV27
CDR3nt: TGTGCCAGCAGTTTAAAATGGGGGCCGAACTATGGCTACACCTTC
CDR3aa: CASSLKWGPNYGYTF

abundance: once
j_gene: TRBJ2-7
d_gene: -
v_gene: TRBV28
CDR3nt: TGTGCCAGCAGTTTCACAGCCATGGTCTCCTACGAGCAGTACTTC
CDR3aa: CASSFTAMVSYEQYF

abundance: -
j_gene: TRBJ2-3
d_gene: -
v_gene: TRBV6-1
CDR3nt: TGTGCCAGCGATCGAAGCCAGAACACAGATACGCAGTATTTT
CDR3aa: CASDRSQNTDTQYF

abundance: -
j_gene: TRBJ2-3
d_gene: -
v_gene: TRBV7-9
CDR3nt: TGTGCCAGCAGCGCCCCCCGAGGAGAGCATCGGTCTAGCACAGATACGCAGTATTTT
CDR3aa: CASSAPRGEHRSSTDTQYF

abundance: few
j_gene: TRBJ1-1
d_gene: TRBD1
v_gene: TRBV10-3
CDR3nt: TGTGCCATCAGTGATCGAATGGACAGGGCGACGGCTTTCTTT
CDR3aa: CAISDRMDRATAFF

abundance: -
j_gene: TRBJ1-2
d_gene: -
v_gene: TRBV29-1
CDR3nt: TGCAGCTTATCGGACAGCCCTAACTATGGCTACACCTTC
CDR3aa: CSLSDSPNYGYTF

abundance: -
j_gene: TRBJ2-2
d_gene: -
v_gene: TRBV20-1
CDR3nt: TGCAGTGCTCTCGGAGGGATCACCGGGGAGCTGTTTTTT
CDR3aa: CSALGGITGELFF

abundance: -
j_gene: TRBJ2-1
d_gene: -
v_gene: TRBV7-2
CDR3nt: TGTGCCAGCAGCCCACGGGCCTACCACAGTGAGCAGTTCTTC
CDR3aa: CASSPRAYHSEQFF

abundance: many
j_gene: TRBJ1-6
d_gene: -
v_gene: TRBV4-2
CDR3nt: TGTGCCAGCAGCCAAGAATTAGGTTCACCCCTCCACTTT
CDR3aa: CASSQELGSPLHF

abundance: -
j_gene: TRBJ2-2
d_gene: -
v_gene: TRBV27
CDR3nt: TGTGCCAGCAGTTTATTCTGGAACACCGGGGAGCCGTTTTTT
CDR3aa: CASSLFWNTGEPFF

abundance: -
j_gene: TRBJ1-2
d_gene: -
v_gene: TRBV12-3/TRBV12-4
CDR3nt: TGTGCCAGCAGACAATTAAGAGGCTATGGCTACACCTTC
CDR3aa: CASRQLRGYGYTF

abundance: -
j_gene: TRBJ1-2
d_gene: -
v_gene: TRBV21-1
CDR3nt: TGTGCCAGCAGCAAAGACGGTTTAAGGGGCTCTGGCTACACCTTC
CDR3aa: CASSKDGLRGSGYTF

abundance: few
j_gene: TRBJ2-7
d_gene: -
v_gene: TRBV13
CDR3nt: TGTGCCAGCAACACAGGGGAGGGGGGATCCTACGAGCAGTACTTC
CDR3aa: CASNTGEGGSYEQYF

abundance: few
j_gene: TRBJ1-1
d_gene: -
v_gene: TRBV4-1
CDR3nt: TGCGCCAGCAGCCACGGCAGGGGTACCGAAGCTTTCTTT
CDR3aa: CASSHGRGTEAFF

abundance: once
j_gene: TRBJ2-6
d_gene: -
v_gene: TRBV19
CDR3nt: TGTGCCAGCAATCCCCTGGGACCGACGTCTGGGGCCAACGTCCTGACTTTC
CDR3aa: CASNPLGPTSGANVLTF

abundance: many
j_gene: TRBJ2-3
d_gene: TRBD1
v_gene: TRBV27
CDR3nt: TGTGCCAGCAGTCCGACAGGGCCGGATACGCAGTATTTT
CDR3aa: CASSPTGPDTQYF

abundance: -
j_gene: TRBJ1-5
d_gene: TRBD1
v_gene: TRBV27
CDR3nt: TGTGCCAGCAGTCCTTGGTGGGGGACAGGGGTTCAGCCCCAGCATTTT
CDR3aa: CASSPWWGTGVQPQHF